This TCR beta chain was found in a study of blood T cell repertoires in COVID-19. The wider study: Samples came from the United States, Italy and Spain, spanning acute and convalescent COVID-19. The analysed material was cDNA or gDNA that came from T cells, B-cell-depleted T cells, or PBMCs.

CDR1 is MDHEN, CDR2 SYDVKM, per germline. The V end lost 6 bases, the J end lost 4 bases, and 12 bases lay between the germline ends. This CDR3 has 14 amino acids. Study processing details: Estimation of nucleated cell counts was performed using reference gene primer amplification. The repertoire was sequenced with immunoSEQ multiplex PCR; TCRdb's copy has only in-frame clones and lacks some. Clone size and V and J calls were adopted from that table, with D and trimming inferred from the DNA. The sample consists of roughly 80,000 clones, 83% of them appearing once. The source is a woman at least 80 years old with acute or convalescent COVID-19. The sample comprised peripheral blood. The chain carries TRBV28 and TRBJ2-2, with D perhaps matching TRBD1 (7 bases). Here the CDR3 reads CASSRQGGTGELFF. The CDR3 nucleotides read TGTGCCAGCAGCCGTCAGGGGGGCACCGGGGAGCTGTTTTTT.